The rows below give T cell receptor beta chains drawn from one sample of a study of T-cell memory formation after mild COVID-19. A single record per CDR3 protein comes from TCRdb applying MiXCR to the 5' RACE reads. This repertoire shows roughly 170,000 distinct CDR3 sequences, 20% to 25% found once; its top ten account for roughly 24%. The sample comprised PBMCs or a T cell subset sorted from them (not recorded which). The receptors shown here come from an adult woman who had mild COVID-19 (a few samples of this study predate the infection). Cell type and time point are not known. CDR3s include the opening cysteine and the closing phenylalanine or tryptophan. D genes are given only for firm matches. Expanded clones get a size class; other rows say once, few or many, or leave the size out.

V	length	D	J	size	DNA	CDR3
TRBV2	14	TRBD1	TRBJ1-2	few	TGTGCCAGCATTTCGGGACAGGGTGACTATGGCTACACCTTC	CASISGQGDYGYTF
TRBV20-1	15	TRBD2	TRBJ2-1	NA	TGCAGTGCGAGCCTACTAGCGGGAATCAGCGATGAGCAGTTCTTC	CSASLLAGISDEQFF
TRBV9	14	NA	TRBJ1-5	few	TGTGCCAGCAGCGTAGGCGGGGACCGACAGCCCCAGCATTTT	CASSVGGDRQPQHF
TRBV14	15	NA	TRBJ1-1	NA	TGTGCCAGCAGCACCCGACAGGCGAGGGACACTGAAGCTTTCTTT	CASSTRQARDTEAFF
TRBV4-2	16	NA	TRBJ2-5	few	TGTGCCAGCAGCCTAAGTGACCCCCCTTTGGGGGAGACCCAGTACTTC	CASSLSDPPLGETQYF
TRBV27	14	NA	TRBJ1-2	NA	TGTGCCAGCAGTTTGGCAGGGGCGGGCTATGGCTACACCTTC	CASSLAGAGYGYTF
TRBV5-5	15	NA	TRBJ2-1	few	TGTGCCAGCAGCTTCGAAGCTTTAGGGGGCAATGAGCAGTTCTTC	CASSFEALGGNEQFF
TRBV7-6	15	TRBD1	TRBJ2-1	few	TGTGCCAGCAGCTTAGGGGACAGGCCCTACAATGAGCAGTTCTTC	CASSLGDRPYNEQFF
TRBV29-1	16	TRBD1	TRBJ2-7	few	TGCAGCGTTGAAGTTCTAAGGACAGGGGGCGGAGGCGAGCAGTACTTC	CSVEVLRTGGGGEQYF
TRBV4-1	15	NA	TRBJ1-2	few	TGCGCCAGCAGCCCAGACAGGCCAGTGGGCTATGGCTACACCTTC	CASSPDRPVGYGYTF
TRBV5-1	15	TRBD2	TRBJ2-7	NA	TGCGCCAGCAGCTTGGAGGGACTAGCGGCCTACGAGCAGTACTTC	CASSLEGLAAYEQYF
TRBV7-9	18	NA	TRBJ1-3	few	TGTGCCAGCAGCTTACTAGAAGGGATGAGACGCTCTGGAAACACCATATATTTT	CASSLLEGMRRSGNTIYF
TRBV6-6	13	NA	TRBJ2-5	NA	TGTGCCAGCAGTTACCCCGGGGAAGAGACCCAGTACTTC	CASSYPGEETQYF
TRBV4-2	19	NA	TRBJ2-1	NA	TGTGCCAGCAGCCTTCGGCCGACTAGACCCCTAATCCGTAACAATGAGCAGTTCTTC	CASSLRPTRPLIRNNEQFF
TRBV7-9	15	NA	TRBJ1-2	NA	TGTGCCAGCAGCTTAGGGGCTACCGAGACTTATGGCTACACCTTC	CASSLGATETYGYTF
TRBV18	17	NA	TRBJ2-3	NA	TGTGCCAGCTCACCAGGGGACGGCGCCCTCAGCACAGATACGCAGTATTTT	CASSPGDGALSTDTQYF
TRBV9	14	TRBD1	TRBJ2-5	few	TGTGCCAGCAGCCCTTGGGACAGCCAAGAGACCCAGTACTTC	CASSPWDSQETQYF
TRBV7-9	13	NA	TRBJ2-5	few	TGTGCCAGCAGCCCGTACGAGGGAGAGACCCAGTACTTC	CASSPYEGETQYF
TRBV27	17	TRBD2	TRBJ2-1	many	TGTGCCAGCAGTGATACTAGCGGGAGCCTCTTTTACAATGAGCAGTTCTTC	CASSDTSGSLFYNEQFF
TRBV7-2	15	TRBD2	TRBJ2-7	NA	TGTGCCAGCAGCTTCGGACTAGGCTCTAGATACGAGCAGTACTTC	CASSFGLGSRYEQYF
TRBV5-5	18	NA	TRBJ2-5	few	TGTGCCAGCAGCTTGTACCTGCCTAGCGCAGGATACCAAGAGACCCAGTACTTC	CASSLYLPSAGYQETQYF
TRBV29-1	12	NA	TRBJ2-7	NA	TGCAGCGTTGTGGGAAGCTCCTACGAGCAGTACTTC	CSVVGSSYEQYF
TRBV20-1	14	NA	TRBJ2-7	few	TGCAGTGCTAGAGACGCAACACTCTCCTACGAGCAGTACTTC	CSARDATLSYEQYF
TRBV12-3/TRBV12-4	17	TRBD1	TRBJ1-1	NA	TGTGCCAGCAGCTTACGCAACCCAACAGGGGGAAACACTGAAGCTTTCTTT	CASSLRNPTGGNTEAFF
TRBV6-5	16	NA	TRBJ1-1	NA	TGTGCCAGCAGTTACCGCGACAGGATTGGTAACACTGAAGCTTTCTTT	CASSYRDRIGNTEAFF
TRBV12-3/TRBV12-4	15	TRBD2	TRBJ2-3	NA	TGTGCCAGCAGTTTAGTACTAGCGGGAACAGATACGCAGTATTTT	CASSLVLAGTDTQYF
TRBV4-2	16	NA	TRBJ2-4	few	TGTGCCAGCAGCCAAGAGGGGGAGACCCCCAAAAACATTCAGTACTTC	CASSQEGETPKNIQYF
TRBV5-1	12	NA	TRBJ1-1	few	TGCGCCAGCAGCCGGGTAGGGTTTGAAGCTTTCTTT	CASSRVGFEAFF
TRBV5-4	13	NA	TRBJ2-7	few	TGTGCCAGCAGCCCGGCGGGAACATACGAGCAGTACTTC	CASSPAGTYEQYF
TRBV5-1	13	TRBD2	TRBJ2-5	few	TGCGCCAGCCGTTTAGCGGGAGAAGAGACCCAGTACTTC	CASRLAGEETQYF
TRBV3-1	12	NA	TRBJ2-7	few	TGTGCCAGCAGCCGGACGACCTACGAGCAGTACTTC	CASSRTTYEQYF
TRBV5-1	16	NA	TRBJ2-7	NA	TGCGCCAGCAGCTTGGGGCAGGGGACGAGCTCCTACGAGCAGTACTTC	CASSLGQGTSSYEQYF